One sample yielded the 29 T cell receptor beta chains listed below, sequenced in a study of cytomegalovirus exposure and HLA in healthy donors. With 60 Vbeta and 13 Jbeta primers, the PCR was carried out. Sequencing used immunoSEQ multiplex PCR; TCRdb keeps in-frame clones, though not all of them. Seen here are roughly 98,000 clones, about 77% observed once, and the top ten hold around 3.5%. The sequenced sample was PBMCs. These receptors came from a man aged 35-49 years in good health and CMV-seronegative.

This clone was seen only a few times. The chain links TRBV6-5 to TRBJ2-1; the D is unclear. The germline V and J ends were trimmed by 2 bases and 0 bases, with 8 bases remaining between them. Germline V gene data show CDR1 as MNHEY and CDR2 as SVGAGI. CDR3 size: 15 residues. The CDR3 loop is CASSYGSVSYNEQFF. The DNA for the CDR3 is TGTGCCAGCAGTTACGGTAGTGTCTCCTACAATGAGCAGTTCTTC.

This clone was recorded once. The chain recombines TRBV30 with TRBJ1-3; perhaps TRBD1 as D (6 bases). The CDR3 spans 15 residues. Trimming took 1 base from V and 1 from J, leaving 11 bases between them. Germline V gene data show CDR1 as GTSNPN and CDR2 as SVGIG (reference sequence). The CDR3, as DNA: TGTGCCTGGAGTGATACAGGGCGGTCTGGAAACACCATATATTTT. The encoded protein is CAWSDTGRSGNTIYF. Drawing the rest from reference TRBV30 and TRBJ1-3, the complete variable domain is SQTIHQWPATLVQPVGSPLSLECTVEGTSNPNLYWYRQAAGRGLQLLFYSVGIGQISSEVPQNLSASRPQDRQFILSSKKLLLSDSGFYLCAWSDTGRSGNTIYFGEGSWLTVV.

The J gene is TRBJ2-3, the V gene TRBV19, with a tentative D call TRBD1 (5 bases). CDR1 and CDR2 from the germline V gene are LNHDA and SQIVND (reference sequence). The CDR3 sequence is 16 residues long. V was cut by 5 bases and J by 3 bases, with 18 bases left in between. CDR3 loop: CASSERTVGLTDTQYF. In DNA, the CDR3 is TGTGCCAGTAGTGAACGAACTGTGGGGCTGACAGATACGCAGTATTTT.

For the CDR3, the DNA is TGCGCCAGCAGCTTGGGAGAGACTACAATCACCGGGGAGCTGTTTTTT. Translation gives CASSLGETTITGELFF. This rearrangement joins TRBV5-1 to TRBJ2-2, with a weak D call TRBD2 (5 bases). The CDR3 is 16 residues long. Germline V gene data show CDR1 as SGHRS and CDR2 as YFSETQ. Trimming removed 0 bases from V and 4 bases from J, with 13 bases in between.

CDR3 in DNA: TGTGCCAGCAGTTTATCGAGATCTGAGACCCAGTACTTC. Protein: CASSLSRSETQYF. The gene calls are TRBV27 and TRBJ2-5, with D unclear. This CDR3 contains 13 residues. Germline V gives CDR1 MNHEY, CDR2 SMNVEV (reference sequence). V lost 0 bases and J 5 bases, leaving 7 bases between the germline ends.

At least ten counts were recorded for this clone. This chain connects TRBV6-5 to TRBJ1-1; perhaps TRBD1 as D (5 bases). Germline CDR1 is MNHEY and CDR2 is SVGAGI. V lost 6 bases and J 1 base, leaving 9 bases between the germline ends. CDR3 length: 13 amino acids. As DNA, the CDR3 is TGTGCCAGCAGAACAGGCCAGAACACTGAAGCTTTCTTT. Amino acids: CASRTGQNTEAFF.

This chain uses TRBV14 with TRBJ2-1, with D possibly TRBD2 on 6 matching bases. V gave up 2 bases and J gave up 2 bases, with 10 bases separating them. Per germline, CDR1 SGHDN and CDR2 FVKESK. The CDR3 is 15 amino acids. The chain's CDR3 is CASSQLALPYNEQFF. CDR3 nucleotide sequence: TGTGCCAGCAGCCAACTAGCGCTACCCTACAATGAGCAGTTCTTC.

Points on this clone: The sample has other DNA sequences that encode this CDR3 too. The rearrangement joins TRBV29-1 to TRBJ2-3, with TRBD2 as a possible D gene (5 bases). The CDR3 spans 12 residues. From germline, CDR1 is SQVTM and CDR2 ANQGSEA. Trimming left V 5 bases short and J 4 bases short, with 10 bases between. The CDR3 DNA reads TGCAGCGTTCGAGGGATGGCAGATACGCAGTATTTT. Translation gives CSVRGMADTQYF.

The chain recombines TRBV21-1 with TRBJ2-3; TRBD2 reflects the table's D call only, with no check against the DNA. TRBV21-1 is a listed pseudogene. This CDR3 is built from 15 residues. The CDR3 region has the DNA TGTGCCAGCAGCAAGGTCCGGGAGAGCACAGATACGCAGTATTTT. As protein: CASSKVRESTDTQYF.

V usage is TRBV5-4 and J usage is TRBJ2-7; D ambiguous. The V and J ends lost 6 bases and 0 bases respectively, with 13 bases between them. CDR1 is SGHNT, CDR2 YYREEE, per germline (reference sequence). This CDR3 comprises 14 residues. The CDR3 is CASNDRMSSYEQYF. The CDR3 DNA reads as TGTGCCAGCAACGATAGAATGAGCTCCTACGAGCAGTACTTC.

The V and J genes are TRBV7-2 and TRBJ2-7; maybe TRBD2 (6 bases). With 5 bases removed from V and 0 bases from J, the gap between germline ends came to 26 bases. The CDR3 runs to 19 residues. CDR1 and CDR2 from the germline V gene are SGHTA and FQGNSA. The CDR3 DNA is TGTGCCAGCAGCCCGGGTCAAGGGACTCATCATAGGAGCTCCTACGAGCAGTACTTC. Amino acids: CASSPGQGTHHRSSYEQYF.

In its sample, this clone was seen once. V usage is TRBV5-1 and J usage is TRBJ2-3; 7 bases match TRBD1. CDR1 and CDR2 from the germline V gene are SGHRS and YFSETQ. V trimming: 5 bases; J trimming: 0 bases; junction bases outside the gene matches: 9. This CDR3 is built from 16 residues. The CDR3 protein is CASRQGQTTSTDTQYF. CDR3 bases: TGCGCCAGCAGACAGGGACAGACTACGAGCACAGATACGCAGTATTTT.

V is TRBV25-1 and J is TRBJ2-7, with D perhaps TRBD2 (7 bases). The CDR3 extends over 15 amino acids. Germline-derived CDR1 and CDR2 are MGHDK and SYGVNS. The V gene lost 6 bases and the J gene lost 0 bases, with 15 bases spanning the gap. For the CDR3, the DNA is TGTGCCAGCAGGGTCGGGGGCGGGGGCTCCTACGAGCAGTACTTC. Amino acid sequence: CASRVGGGGSYEQYF.

The chain recombines TRBV6-1 with TRBJ1-1, with unresolved D. Deletions cut 2 bases from V and 6 bases from J, with 13 bases between. The CDR3 is 14 residues long. In germline, CDR1 is MNHNS, CDR2 SASEGT. CDR3 nucleotide sequence: TGTGCCAGCAGTGAATTCCGGGGTGCGTCTGAAGCTTTCTTT. This codes for CASSEFRGASEAFF.

This clone was counted only a few times. The chain links TRBV5-6 to TRBJ2-6; possible D gene TRBD2, 6 bases. The length of the CDR3 is 17 residues. V gave up 0 bases and J gave up 0 bases, with 10 bases separating them. Germline V gene sequence: CDR1 SGHDT, CDR2 YYEEEE. The CDR3 is CASSLGQTSSGANVLTF. CDR3 in DNA: TGTGCCAGCAGCTTGGGGCAGACTAGCTCTGGGGCCAACGTCCTGACTTTC. Together with reference TRBV5-6 and TRBJ2-6, the CDR3 gives the full variable domain: DAGVTQSPTHLIKTRGQQVTLRCSPKSGHDTVSWYQQALGQGPQFIFQYYEEEERQRGNFPDRFSGHQFPNYSSELNVNALLLGDSALYLCASSLGQTSSGANVLTFGAGSRLTVL.

Here the CDR3 reads CASRSTASTPYEQYF. CDR3 bases: TGTGCCAGTAGATCGACAGCCTCTACCCCCTACGAGCAGTACTTC. The chain links TRBV19 to TRBJ2-7; maybe TRBD1 (5 bases). This CDR3 comprises 15 residues. Germline CDR1 LNHDA, CDR2 SQIVND (reference sequence). The germline V and J ends were trimmed by 6 bases and 2 bases, with 17 bases remaining between them. The complete variable domain, with remaining parts taken from reference TRBV19 and TRBJ2-7, reads DGGITQSPKYLFRKEGQNVTLSCEQNLNHDAMYWYRQDPGQGLRLIYYSQIVNDFQKGDIAEGYSVSREKKESFPLTVTSAQKNPTAFYLCASRSTASTPYEQYFGPGTRLTVT.

The rearrangement joins TRBV7-9 to TRBJ2-1, with D possibly being TRBD2 (6 bases). The germline CDR1 and CDR2 sequences are SEHNR and FQNEAQ (reference sequence). Between the trimmed V and J ends, which lost 5 bases and 2 bases, there was a span of 19 bases. The CDR3 has 17 amino acids. The CDR3 loop is CASSPHSGTPAYNEQFF. In DNA form, the CDR3 reads TGTGCCAGCAGCCCCCATAGCGGCACACCAGCCTACAATGAGCAGTTCTTC. The complete variable domain, with remaining parts taken from reference TRBV7-9 and TRBJ2-1, reads DTGVSQNPRHKITKRGQNVTFRCDPISEHNRLYWYRQTLGQGPEFLTYFQNEAQLEKSRLLSDRFSAERPKGSFSTLEIQRTEQGDSAMYLCASSPHSGTPAYNEQFFGPGTRLTVL.

The count of this clone is one. V and J are TRBV4-1 and TRBJ2-1, with 12 bases fitting TRBD2. The germline CDR1 and CDR2 sequences are MGHRA and YSYEKL. V shed 2 bases and J 9 bases; nucleotides not matched to a gene: 5. The CDR3 has 15 amino acids. The CDR3 DNA is TGCGCCAGCAGCCAAATTCTAGCGGGGGGGAGTGAGCAGTTCTTC. Translating gives CASSQILAGGSEQFF.

This chain connects TRBV18 to TRBJ2-3; 9 bases match TRBD1. CDR1 KGHSH and CDR2 LQKENI come from the germline V gene. CDR3 length: 17 amino acids. V gave up 2 bases and J gave up 6 bases; unmatched junction bases: 12. This CDR3 is CASSPEAVGTGMDTQYF. CDR3 nucleotide sequence: TGTGCCAGCTCACCAGAGGCCGTAGGGACAGGGATGGATACGCAGTATTTT.

V is TRBV29-1 and J is TRBJ2-3; 8 nucleotides agree with TRBD1. The CDR3 extends over 14 amino acids. From germline, CDR1 is SQVTM and CDR2 ANQGSEA. V lost 8 bases and J lost 2; bases outside the gene matches: 9. CDR3 in amino acids: CSSSGTGLTDTQYF. The DNA for the CDR3 is TGCAGCTCCTCCGGGACAGGTCTCACAGATACGCAGTATTTT.

The chain joins TRBV5-1 to TRBJ1-1, with D possibly TRBD1 on 5 matching bases. Trimming took off 5 bases at V and 5 bases at J, with 16 bases between the two ends. CDR3 length: 14 residues. Germline V gives CDR1 SGHRS, CDR2 YFSETQ. CDR3 DNA sequence: TGCGCCAGCAGAGTGGGAGGGGCGGGGACTGAAGCTTTCTTT. This sequence encodes CASRVGGAGTEAFF.

The rearrangement links TRBV27 to TRBJ2-7, with D possibly matching TRBD1 (6 bases). The CDR3 totals 15 residues. The V end lost 3 bases, the J end lost 2 bases, and 14 bases lay between the germline ends. Germline CDR1 reads MNHEY; CDR2 reads SMNVEV (reference sequence). The chain's CDR3 is CASSLIVTGPYEQYF. The CDR3 DNA reads as TGTGCCAGCAGTTTGATTGTGACAGGACCCTACGAGCAGTACTTC.

This clone was recorded a few times. The rearrangement links TRBV5-1 to TRBJ2-1; 11 bases match TRBD2. V trimming: 3 bases; J trimming: 9 bases; junction bases outside the gene matches: 11. This CDR3 contains 16 residues. The germline gives CDR1 SGHRS, CDR2 YFSETQ. CDR3 sequence: CASSSSSGRAGIEQFF. The CDR3, as DNA: TGCGCCAGCAGCTCCAGTAGCGGGAGGGCCGGGATTGAGCAGTTCTTC.

The gene calls are TRBV11-2 and TRBJ1-2; 8 bases agree with TRBD1. There are 15 residues in the CDR3. Looked up from germline, CDR1 is SGHAT and CDR2 is FQNNGV. V lost 0 bases to trimming and J lost 4 bases; unmatched junction nucleotides: 4. The CDR3 here is CASSLDDRGGYGYTF. The CDR3 DNA reads TGTGCCAGCAGCTTAGATGACAGGGGAGGCTATGGCTACACCTTC.

This chain connects TRBV6-5 to TRBJ2-2; 7 nucleotides match TRBD2. The length of the CDR3 is 14 residues. CDR1 is MNHEY, CDR2 SVGAGI, per germline. V was clipped by 4 bases and J by 6 bases; unmatched bases: 5. CDR3 in amino acids: CASSSGTKAGELFF. The CDR3 DNA sequence: TGTGCCAGCAGTTCCGGGACTAAGGCCGGGGAGCTGTTTTTT.

The chain recombines TRBV25-1 with TRBJ1-4, with 10 bases that match TRBD1. V lost 10 bases, J lost 6 bases, and 8 bases stayed unmatched. This CDR3 spans 14 amino acids. Looked up from germline, CDR1 is MGHDK and CDR2 is SYGVNS. Written as DNA, the CDR3 is TGTGCCAACCCCCGACAGGGGGCGCATGAAAAACTGTTTTTT. Translated: CANPRQGAHEKLFF. Together with reference TRBV25-1 and TRBJ1-4, the CDR3 gives the full variable domain: EADIYQTPRYLVIGTGKKITLECSQTMGHDKMYWYQQDPGMELHLIHYSYGVNSTEKGDLSSESTVSRIRTEHFPLTLESARPSHTSQYLCANPRQGAHEKLFFGSGTQLSVL.

This rearrangement joins TRBV7-2 to TRBJ2-7; no reliable D call. Germline CDR1 is SGHTA and CDR2 is FQGNSA. Trimming left V 1 base short and J 4 bases short, with 8 bases between. The CDR3 length is 13 residues. This CDR3 reads CASSLVQNYEQYF. For the CDR3, the DNA is TGTGCCAGCAGCTTAGTCCAGAATTACGAGCAGTACTTC.

About this clone itself: At the DNA level, this CDR3 is encoded by other sequences in the same sample as well. The chain joins TRBV30 to TRBJ2-1, with D perhaps matching TRBD2 (6 bases). The CDR3 has 13 residues. Trimming removed 4 bases at V and 0 bases at J, with 7 bases between. The germline CDR1 and CDR2 sequences are GTSNPN and SVGIG (reference sequence). The CDR3 DNA reads as TGTGCCTGGACCGGGAGCTCCTACAATGAGCAGTTCTTC. Translated: CAWTGSSYNEQFF.

This clone was seen more than once but under ten times. The chain recombines TRBV5-6 with TRBJ2-3; 12 positions agree with TRBD2. CDR1 and CDR2 (germline): SGHDT, YYEEEE. Losses at the gene ends were 6 bases for V and 0 bases for J; bases not matched to a gene: 11. The CDR3 has 18 amino acids. CDR3: CASTPGLAGHPSTDTQYF. CDR3 coding DNA: TGTGCCAGCACCCCGGGACTAGCGGGTCACCCTAGCACAGATACGCAGTATTTT.